This record covers a single T cell receptor beta chain. The antigen is unknown. Roughly 0.45 to 1 ug RNA was reverse transcribed with random hexamers. It was immunoSEQ multiplex PCR that amplified TCR beta CDR3 across 54 Vbeta and 13 Jbeta. TCRdb re-called the immunoSEQ multiplex PCR reads through MiXCR, storing one row per CDR3 protein. The sample has about 120,000 distinct CDR3 sequences; over 90% are singletons. The source of the sample is a study of CD8 T cells in Susac syndrome. TCR beta was sequenced from blood CD8+ and CD4+ T cells. The authors negatively isolated CD8+ and CD4+ T cells and FACS-enriched TEMRA cells. CDR1 SNHLY and CDR2 FYNNEI come from the germline V gene. This CDR3 spans 14 amino acids. The V gene end was trimmed by 8 bases and the J gene end by 2 bases; junction bases not matched to a gene: 2. Points from the study as a whole: The CD4+ T cell repertoires in Susac syndrome were not clonally expanded.

Input material: CD4+ T cells from PBMCs. The chain recombines TRBV2 with TRBJ2-7, with TRBD2 matching over 14 bases. The sequence derives from a human donor with Susac syndrome. CDR3 loop: CASGTSGRAYEQYF. The CDR3 DNA reads as TGTGCCAGCGGGACTAGCGGGAGAGCCTACGAGCAGTACTTC.